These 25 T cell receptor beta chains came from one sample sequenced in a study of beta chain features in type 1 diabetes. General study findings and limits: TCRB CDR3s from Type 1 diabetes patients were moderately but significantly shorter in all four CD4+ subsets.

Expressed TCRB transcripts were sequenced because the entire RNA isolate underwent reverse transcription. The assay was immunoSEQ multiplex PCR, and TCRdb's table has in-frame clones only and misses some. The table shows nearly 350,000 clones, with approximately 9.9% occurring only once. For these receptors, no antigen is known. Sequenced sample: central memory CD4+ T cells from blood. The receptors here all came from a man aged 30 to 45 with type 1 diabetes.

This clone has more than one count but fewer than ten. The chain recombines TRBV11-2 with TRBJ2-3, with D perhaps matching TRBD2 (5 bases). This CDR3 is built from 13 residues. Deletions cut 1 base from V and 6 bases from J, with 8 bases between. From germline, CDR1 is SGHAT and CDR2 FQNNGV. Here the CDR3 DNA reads TGTGCCAGCAGCTTAGGCTCGGGGGATACGCAGTATTTT. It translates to CASSLGSGDTQYF. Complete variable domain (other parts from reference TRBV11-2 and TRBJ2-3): EAGVAQSPRYKIIEKRQSVAFWCNPISGHATLYWYQQILGQGPKLLIQFQNNGVVDDSQLPKDRFSAERLKGVDSTLKIQPAKLEDSAVYLCASSLGSGDTQYFGPGTRLTVL.

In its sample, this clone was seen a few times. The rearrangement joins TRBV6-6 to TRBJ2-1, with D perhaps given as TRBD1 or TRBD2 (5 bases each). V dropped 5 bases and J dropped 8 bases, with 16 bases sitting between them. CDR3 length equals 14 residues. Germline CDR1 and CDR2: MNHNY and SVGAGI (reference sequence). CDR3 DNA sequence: TGTGCCAGCAGTCCCCGGGGCGTTGGGGATGAGCAGTTCTTC. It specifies CASSPRGVGDEQFF.

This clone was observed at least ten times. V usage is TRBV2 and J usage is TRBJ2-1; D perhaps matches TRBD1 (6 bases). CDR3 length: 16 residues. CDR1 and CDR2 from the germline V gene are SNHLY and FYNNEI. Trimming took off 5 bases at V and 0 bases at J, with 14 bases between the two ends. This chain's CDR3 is CASSKTGFGSYNEQFF. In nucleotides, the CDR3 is TGTGCCAGCAGTAAGACAGGATTCGGCTCCTACAATGAGCAGTTCTTC.

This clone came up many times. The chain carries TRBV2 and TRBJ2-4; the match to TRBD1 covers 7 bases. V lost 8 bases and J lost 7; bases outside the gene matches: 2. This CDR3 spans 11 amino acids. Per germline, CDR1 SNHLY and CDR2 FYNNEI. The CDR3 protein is CASYRGNIQYF. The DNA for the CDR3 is TGTGCCAGCTACAGGGGTAACATTCAGTACTTC.

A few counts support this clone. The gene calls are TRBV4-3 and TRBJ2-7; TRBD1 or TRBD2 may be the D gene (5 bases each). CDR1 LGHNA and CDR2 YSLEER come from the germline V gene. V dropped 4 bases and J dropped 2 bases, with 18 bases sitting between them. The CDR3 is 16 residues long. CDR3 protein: CASSPQERGQAYEQYF. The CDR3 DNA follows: TGCGCCAGCAGCCCACAGGAAAGAGGGCAGGCCTACGAGCAGTACTTC.

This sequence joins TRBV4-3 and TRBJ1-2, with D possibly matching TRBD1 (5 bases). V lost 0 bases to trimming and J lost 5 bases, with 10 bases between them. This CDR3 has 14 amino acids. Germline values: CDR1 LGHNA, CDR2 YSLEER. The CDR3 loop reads CASSQDFRGYGYTF. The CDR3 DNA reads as TGCGCCAGCAGCCAAGATTTTAGGGGATATGGCTACACCTTC.

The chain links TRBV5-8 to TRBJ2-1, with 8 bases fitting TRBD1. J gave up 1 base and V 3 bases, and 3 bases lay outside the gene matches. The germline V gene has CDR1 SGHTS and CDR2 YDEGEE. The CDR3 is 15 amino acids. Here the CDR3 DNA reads TGTGCCAGCAGCTCTCAGGGGGCATCCTACAATGAGCAGTTCTTC. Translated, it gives CASSSQGASYNEQFF.

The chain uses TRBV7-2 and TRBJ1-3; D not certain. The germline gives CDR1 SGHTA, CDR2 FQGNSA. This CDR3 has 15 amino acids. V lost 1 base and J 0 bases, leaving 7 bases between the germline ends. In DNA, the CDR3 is TGTGCCAGCAGCTTAGGGTTCACCTCTGGAAACACCATATATTTT. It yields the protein CASSLGFTSGNTIYF.

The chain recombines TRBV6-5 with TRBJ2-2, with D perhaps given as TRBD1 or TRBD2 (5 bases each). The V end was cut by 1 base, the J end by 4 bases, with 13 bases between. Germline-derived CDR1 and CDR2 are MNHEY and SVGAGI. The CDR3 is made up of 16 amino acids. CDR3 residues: CASSYFKGRTTGELFF. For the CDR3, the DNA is TGTGCCAGCAGTTACTTTAAGGGACGGACCACCGGGGAGCTGTTTTTT.

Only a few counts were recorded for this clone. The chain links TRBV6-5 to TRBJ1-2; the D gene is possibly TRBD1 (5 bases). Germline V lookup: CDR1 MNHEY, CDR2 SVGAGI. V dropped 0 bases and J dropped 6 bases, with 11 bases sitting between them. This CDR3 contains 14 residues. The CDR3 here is CASSYSSSGHGYTF. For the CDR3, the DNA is TGTGCCAGCAGTTACTCGTCGTCAGGGCATGGCTACACCTTC.

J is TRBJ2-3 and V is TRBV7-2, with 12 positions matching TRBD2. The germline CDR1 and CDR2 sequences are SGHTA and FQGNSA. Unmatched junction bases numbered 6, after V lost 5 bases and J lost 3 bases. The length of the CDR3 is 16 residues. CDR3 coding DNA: TGTGCCAGCAGCCCGCAGCTAGCGGGGGGGACAGATACGCAGTATTTT. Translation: CASSPQLAGGTDTQYF.

CDR3 DNA sequence: TGCAGTGCTCCGAACACTGAAGCTTTCTTT. It translates to CSAPNTEAFF. The rearrangement links TRBV20-1 to TRBJ1-1; D unclear. V lost 5 bases and J 1 base, leaving 2 bases between the germline ends. Germline CDR1 DFQATT, CDR2 SNEGSKA (reference sequence). The length of the CDR3 is 10 residues.

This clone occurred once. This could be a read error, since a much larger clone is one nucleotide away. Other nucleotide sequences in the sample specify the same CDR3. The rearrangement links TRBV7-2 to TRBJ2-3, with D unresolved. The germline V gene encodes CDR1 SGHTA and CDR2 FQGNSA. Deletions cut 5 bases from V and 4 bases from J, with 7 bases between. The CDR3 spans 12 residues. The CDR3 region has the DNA TGTGCCAGCAGCCCCGGTGCAGATACGCAGTATTTT. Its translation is CASSPGADTQYF.

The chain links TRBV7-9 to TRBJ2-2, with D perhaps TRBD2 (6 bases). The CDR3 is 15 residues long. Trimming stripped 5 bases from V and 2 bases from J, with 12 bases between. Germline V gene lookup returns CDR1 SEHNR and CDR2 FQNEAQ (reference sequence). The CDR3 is CASSLSGSNTGELFF. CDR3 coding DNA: TGTGCCAGCAGCCTGAGCGGGTCCAACACCGGGGAGCTGTTTTTT. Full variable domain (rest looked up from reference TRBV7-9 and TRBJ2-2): DTGVSQNPRHKITKRGQNVTFRCDPISEHNRLYWYRQTLGQGPEFLTYFQNEAQLEKSRLLSDRFSAERPKGSFSTLEIQRTEQGDSAMYLCASSLSGSNTGELFFGEGSRLTVL.

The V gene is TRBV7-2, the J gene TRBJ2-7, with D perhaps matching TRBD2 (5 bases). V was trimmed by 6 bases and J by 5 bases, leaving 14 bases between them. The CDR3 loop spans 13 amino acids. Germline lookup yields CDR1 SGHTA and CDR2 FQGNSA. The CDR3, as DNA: TGTGCCAGCAGACAATCCGCGGGCCACGAGCAGTACTTC. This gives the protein CASRQSAGHEQYF.

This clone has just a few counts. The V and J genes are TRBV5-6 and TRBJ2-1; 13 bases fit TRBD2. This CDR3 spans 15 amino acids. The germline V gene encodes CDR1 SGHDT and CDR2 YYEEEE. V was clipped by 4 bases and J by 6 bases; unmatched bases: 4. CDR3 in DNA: TGTGCCAGCAGCAGAACTAGCGGGGGGGCCAATGAGCAGTTCTTC. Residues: CASSRTSGGANEQFF.

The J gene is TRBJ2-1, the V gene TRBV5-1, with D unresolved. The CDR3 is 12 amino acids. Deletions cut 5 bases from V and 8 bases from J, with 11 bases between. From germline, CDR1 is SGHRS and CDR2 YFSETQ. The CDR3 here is CASSGRLDEQFF. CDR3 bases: TGCGCCAGCAGTGGCAGGCTGGATGAGCAGTTCTTC.

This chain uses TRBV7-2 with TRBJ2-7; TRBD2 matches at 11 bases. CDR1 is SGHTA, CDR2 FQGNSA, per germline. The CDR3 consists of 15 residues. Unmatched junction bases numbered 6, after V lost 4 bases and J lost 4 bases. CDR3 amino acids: CASSSGTSGWYEQYF. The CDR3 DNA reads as TGTGCCAGCAGCTCGGGGACTAGCGGATGGTACGAGCAGTACTTC.

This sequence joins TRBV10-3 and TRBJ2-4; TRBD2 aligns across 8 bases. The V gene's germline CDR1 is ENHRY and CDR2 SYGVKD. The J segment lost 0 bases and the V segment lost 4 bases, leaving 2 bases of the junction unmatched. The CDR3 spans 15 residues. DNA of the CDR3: TGTGCCATCAGTGCGGGGGGGATAGCCAAAAACATTCAGTACTTC. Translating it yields CAISAGGIAKNIQYF.

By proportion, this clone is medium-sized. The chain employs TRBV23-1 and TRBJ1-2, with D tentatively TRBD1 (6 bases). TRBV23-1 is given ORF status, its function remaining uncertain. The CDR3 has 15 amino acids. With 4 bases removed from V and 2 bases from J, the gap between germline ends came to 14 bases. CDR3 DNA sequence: TGCGCCAGCAGTCCCGCTTGGGACACCAACTATGGCTACACCTTC. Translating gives CASSPAWDTNYGYTF.

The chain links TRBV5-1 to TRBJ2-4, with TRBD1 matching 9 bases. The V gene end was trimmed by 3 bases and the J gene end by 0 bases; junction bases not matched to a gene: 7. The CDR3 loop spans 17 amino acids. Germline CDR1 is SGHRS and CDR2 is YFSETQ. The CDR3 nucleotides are TGCGCCAGCAGCTGGACAGGGGAAGAGATAGCCAAAAACATTCAGTACTTC. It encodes CASSWTGEEIAKNIQYF.

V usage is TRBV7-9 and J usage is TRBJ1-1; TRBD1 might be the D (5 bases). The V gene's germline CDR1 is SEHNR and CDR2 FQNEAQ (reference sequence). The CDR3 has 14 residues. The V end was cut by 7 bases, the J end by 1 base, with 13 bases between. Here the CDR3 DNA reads TGTGCCAGCACTGAAACCCAGGGGAACACTGAAGCTTTCTTT. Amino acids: CASTETQGNTEAFF.

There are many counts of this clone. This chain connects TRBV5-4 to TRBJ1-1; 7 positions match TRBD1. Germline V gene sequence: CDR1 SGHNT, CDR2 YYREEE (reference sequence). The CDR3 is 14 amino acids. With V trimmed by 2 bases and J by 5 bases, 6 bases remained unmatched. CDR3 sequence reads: CASSLQTGLTEAFF. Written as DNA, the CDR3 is TGTGCCAGCAGCTTACAGACAGGGTTAACTGAAGCTTTCTTT.

The CDR3 reads CASRPWTPYTF. For the CDR3, the DNA is TGTGCCAGCAGACCTTGGACACCCTACACCTTC. V and J are TRBV6-5 and TRBJ1-2; D may be TRBD1 (5 bases). Germline assignment: CDR1 MNHEY and CDR2 SVGAGI. CDR3 size: 11 residues. V lost 6 bases and J 10 bases, leaving 12 bases between the germline ends.

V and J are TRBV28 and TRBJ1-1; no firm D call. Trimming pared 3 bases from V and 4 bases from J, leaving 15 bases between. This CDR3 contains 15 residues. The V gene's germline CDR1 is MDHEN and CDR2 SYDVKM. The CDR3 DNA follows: TGTGCCAGCAGTTTTTTGAACGTGAGGAGCACTGAAGCTTTCTTT. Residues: CASSFLNVRSTEAFF.